Listed here are 3 T cell receptor beta chains from one sample, sequenced in a study of blood T cell repertoires in COVID-19. The table came from immunoSEQ multiplex PCR; TCRdb's copy has only in-frame clones and leaves some out. The sample has around 250,000 clones; 86% are singletons. Sequenced: peripheral blood. Receptors originate from a man younger than 30 with active or convalescent COVID-19.

The chain employs TRBV7-2 and TRBJ2-5; 10 bases line up with TRBD1. Trimming at V came to 0 bases and at J to 6 bases, leaving 1 base not matched to a gene. Germline CDR1 reads SGHTA; CDR2 reads FQGNSA. The CDR3 consists of 14 residues. The CDR3: CASSLAGQGKTQYF. The CDR3, as DNA: TGTGCCAGCAGCTTAGCGGGACAGGGGAAGACCCAGTACTTC.

The chain has TRBV5-1 and TRBJ2-7; a possible D gene is TRBD2 (7 bases). Trimming took 0 bases from V and 7 from J, leaving 14 bases between them. Germline-derived CDR1 and CDR2 are SGHRS and YFSETQ. The CDR3 covers 14 residues. DNA for the CDR3: TGCGCCAGCAGCTTGGAGGGGGGGACTGTGGAGCAGTACTTC. It encodes CASSLEGGTVEQYF.

The rearrangement uses TRBV6-5 and TRBJ2-7; no definite D call. The length of the CDR3 is 13 residues. Trimming stripped 5 bases from V and 2 bases from J, with 10 bases between. Germline values: CDR1 MNHEY, CDR2 SVGAGI. For the CDR3, the DNA is TGTGCCAGCAGTACCCGACAACCCTACGAGCAGTACTTC. This gives the protein CASSTRQPYEQYF.